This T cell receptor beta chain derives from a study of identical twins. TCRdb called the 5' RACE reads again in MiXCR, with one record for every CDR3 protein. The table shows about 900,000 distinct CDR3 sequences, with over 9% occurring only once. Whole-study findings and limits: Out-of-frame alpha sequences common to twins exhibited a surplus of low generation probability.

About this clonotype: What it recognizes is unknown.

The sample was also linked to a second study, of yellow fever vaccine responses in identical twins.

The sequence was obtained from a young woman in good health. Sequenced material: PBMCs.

The CDR3 sequence is CASSLDGAGGIVTQYF. In DNA form, the CDR3 reads TGTGCCAGCAGCTTAGACGGCGCGGGGGGGATCGTCACGCAGTATTTT. The chain employs TRBV11-2 and TRBJ2-3; 9 positions match TRBD2. The CDR3 is 16 residues long. CDR1 SGHAT and CDR2 FQNNGV come from the germline V gene. With 0 bases clipped from V and 9 bases from J, the junction kept 10 bases outside the gene matches.